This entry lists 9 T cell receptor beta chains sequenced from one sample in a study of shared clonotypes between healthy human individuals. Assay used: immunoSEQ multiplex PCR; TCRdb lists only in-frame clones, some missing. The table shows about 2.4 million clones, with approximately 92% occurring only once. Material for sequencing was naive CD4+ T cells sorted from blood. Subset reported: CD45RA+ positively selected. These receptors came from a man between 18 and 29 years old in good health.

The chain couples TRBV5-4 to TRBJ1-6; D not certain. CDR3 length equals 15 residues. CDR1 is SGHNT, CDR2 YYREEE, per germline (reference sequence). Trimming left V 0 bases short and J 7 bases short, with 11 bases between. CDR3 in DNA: TGTGCCAGCAGCTTGGGCGATACCGCGAATTCACCCCTCCACTTT. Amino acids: CASSLGDTANSPLHF.

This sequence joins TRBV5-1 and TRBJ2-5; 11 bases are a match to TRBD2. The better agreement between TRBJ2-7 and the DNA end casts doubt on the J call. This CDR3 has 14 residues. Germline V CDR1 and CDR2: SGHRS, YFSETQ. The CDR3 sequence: CASAQTSGMNEQYF. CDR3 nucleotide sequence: TGCGCCAGCGCCCAGACTAGCGGGATGAACGAGCAGTACTTC.

CDR3 in amino acids: CASSLASQLNTEQFF. The CDR3 nucleotides are TGTGCCAGCAGCTTAGCGAGCCAGCTTAACACTGAGCAGTTCTTC. The V and J genes are TRBV7-2 and TRBJ2-1; the D is unclear. The CDR3 has 15 amino acids. The V gene lost 0 bases and the J gene lost 9 bases, with 15 bases spanning the gap. Germline V gives CDR1 SGHTA, CDR2 FQGNSA.

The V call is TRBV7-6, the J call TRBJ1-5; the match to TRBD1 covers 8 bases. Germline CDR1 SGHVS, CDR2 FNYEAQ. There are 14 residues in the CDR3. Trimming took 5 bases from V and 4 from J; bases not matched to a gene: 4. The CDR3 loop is CASSLRQGNQPQHF. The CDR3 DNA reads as TGTGCCAGCAGCCTAAGACAGGGGAATCAGCCCCAGCATTTT.

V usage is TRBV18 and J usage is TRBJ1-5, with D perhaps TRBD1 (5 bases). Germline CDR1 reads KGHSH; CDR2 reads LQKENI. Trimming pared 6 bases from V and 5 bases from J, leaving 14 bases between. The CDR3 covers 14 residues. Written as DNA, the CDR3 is TGTGCCAGCTCGCGACAGAAAGGAGATCAGCCCCAGCATTTT. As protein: CASSRQKGDQPQHF.

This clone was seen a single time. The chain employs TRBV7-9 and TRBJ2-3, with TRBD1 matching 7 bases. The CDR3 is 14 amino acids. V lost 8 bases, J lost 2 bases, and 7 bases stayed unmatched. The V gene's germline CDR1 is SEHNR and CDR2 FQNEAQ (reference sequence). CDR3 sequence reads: CASGERGLTDTQYF. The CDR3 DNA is TGTGCCAGCGGCGAAAGGGGGCTCACAGATACGCAGTATTTT.

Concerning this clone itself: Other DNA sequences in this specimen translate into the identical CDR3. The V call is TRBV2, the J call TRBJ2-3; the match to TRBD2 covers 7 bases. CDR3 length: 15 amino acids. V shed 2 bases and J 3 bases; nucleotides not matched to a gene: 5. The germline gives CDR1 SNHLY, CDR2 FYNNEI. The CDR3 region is CASSETGGGTDTQYF. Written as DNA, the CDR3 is TGTGCCAGCAGTGAAACGGGGGGAGGTACAGATACGCAGTATTTT.

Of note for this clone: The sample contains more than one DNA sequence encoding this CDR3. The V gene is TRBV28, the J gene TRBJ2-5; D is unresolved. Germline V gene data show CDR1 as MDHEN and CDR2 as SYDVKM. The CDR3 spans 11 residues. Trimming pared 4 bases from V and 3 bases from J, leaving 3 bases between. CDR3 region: CASSSKETQYF. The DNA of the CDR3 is TGTGCCAGCAGTTCCAAAGAGACCCAGTACTTC.

CDR3 DNA sequence: TGTGCCAGCTCACTCTTTGGACAGGGCTTAGCTTTCTTT. This sequence encodes CASSLFGQGLAFF. The V gene is TRBV18, the J gene TRBJ1-1; 8 bases agree with TRBD1. Trimming cost V 4 bases and J 10 bases; bases outside gene matches: 8. The CDR3 runs to 13 residues. Germline CDR1 is KGHSH and CDR2 is LQKENI.